This TCR beta chain was sequenced during a study of T cells after yellow fever vaccination. Generation of TCR cDNA used 5'RACE template switching (which added a universal primer site and UMIs). TCRdb re-called the 5' RACE reads through MiXCR, storing one row per CDR3 protein. This sample has about 75,000 distinct CDR3 sequences, with approximately 7.3% found just once. There are a few counts of this clonotype. In germline, CDR1 is MGHRA, CDR2 YSYEKL. This CDR3 has 17 amino acids. V lost 0 bases to trimming and J lost 1 base; unmatched junction nucleotides: 8. The chain joins TRBV4-1 to TRBJ2-5; 7 bases align to TRBD2. This receptor was taken from a man between 18 and 35 years old who received the YFV17D yellow fever vaccine. The starting material was CD8+ T cells sorted from PBMCs, obtained roughly 10 days after the first yellow fever vaccination. The CDR3 loop reads CASSQDPAGEIQETQYF. The CDR3 DNA follows: TGCGCCAGCAGCCAAGATCCCGCGGGGGAGATCCAAGAGACCCAGTACTTC.